The 29 T cell receptor beta chains in this list originate from one sample, sequenced in a study of identical twins. TCRdb re-called the 5' RACE reads through MiXCR, storing one row per CDR3 protein. Among 1.5 million to 2 million distinct CDR3 sequences listed, about 32% were seen once. Sequencing was performed on cord blood. Receptors were obtained from a newborn girl in good health.

This chain links TRBV24-1 with TRBJ1-1; no clear D. The CDR3 runs 13 residues. V was pared by 9 bases and J by 2 bases, with 12 bases between. The germline gives CDR1 KGHDR, CDR2 SFDVKD. CDR3 sequence: CATSAGSNTEAFF. As DNA, the CDR3 is TGTGCCACCTCCGCAGGTAGTAACACTGAAGCTTTCTTT.

This sequence joins TRBV24-1 and TRBJ2-3; a weak D match, TRBD2 (5 bases). Trimming stripped 3 bases from V and 11 bases from J, with 17 bases between. The germline gives CDR1 KGHDR, CDR2 SFDVKD. The CDR3 runs 14 residues. CDR3 protein: CATSDPPLEIGQYF. Written as DNA, the CDR3 is TGTGCCACCAGTGATCCCCCACTAGAGATTGGGCAGTATTTT.

This clonotype was counted only a few times. The V gene is TRBV28, the J gene TRBJ1-5; 7 bases match TRBD1. Losses at the gene ends were 11 bases for V and 4 bases for J; bases not matched to a gene: 11. The CDR3 sequence is 14 residues long. CDR1 and CDR2 (germline): MDHEN, SYDVKM. The CDR3 DNA follows: TGTGCCGCCATTGGGGGACAGTTAAATCAGCCCCAGCATTTT. It specifies CAAIGGQLNQPQHF.

The chain carries TRBV7-6 and TRBJ1-2; D call uncertain. This CDR3 has 15 residues. V was trimmed by 4 bases and J by 5 bases, leaving 17 bases between them. Germline CDR1 is SGHVS and CDR2 is FNYEAQ. CDR3 coding DNA: TGTGCCAGCAGCTCAAGAGTCGGCCCTATGTATGGCTACACCTTC. Its translation is CASSSRVGPMYGYTF.

This clonotype came up a few times. The CDR3 here is CASSQRRADEKLFF. CDR3 nucleotides: TGCGCCAGCAGCCAAAGACGGGCGGATGAAAAACTGTTTTTT. The V gene is TRBV4-1, the J gene TRBJ1-4; D unresolved. The CDR3 has 14 amino acids. CDR1 and CDR2 from the germline V gene are MGHRA and YSYEKL. V shed 2 bases and J shed 6 bases, with 10 bases lying between them.

V and J are TRBV20-1 and TRBJ1-6, with D uncertain. The ends were cut back, 4 bases at V and 0 bases at J, with 13 bases in the middle. Germline loops: CDR1 DFQATT, CDR2 SNEGSKA (reference sequence). The length of the CDR3 is 16 residues. CDR3 region: CSAKVLSLSYNSPLHF. CDR3 bases: TGCAGTGCTAAAGTTCTCTCCCTCTCCTATAATTCACCCCTCCACTTT.

This clonotype was picked up a small number of times. The V and J genes are TRBV12-3 or TRBV12-4 and TRBJ2-5, with a possible D match to TRBD1 (6 bases). V lost 5 bases, J lost 2 bases, and 12 bases lay in between. This CDR3 has 14 amino acids. For the CDR3, the DNA is TGTGCCAGCAGTCTAGGGACACAGCAAGAGACCCAGTACTTC. It translates to CASSLGTQQETQYF.

The chain employs TRBV20-1 and TRBJ2-5; the match to TRBD2 covers 13 bases. V lost 1 base to trimming and J lost 11 bases; unmatched junction nucleotides: 19. This CDR3 comprises 18 residues. Germline V lookup: CDR1 DFQATT, CDR2 SNEGSKA (reference sequence). CDR3 in amino acids: CSARAGLAGEVRYNEQYF. The CDR3 DNA sequence: TGCAGTGCTAGAGCAGGACTAGCGGGAGAAGTACGCTACAATGAGCAGTACTTC.

The chain carries TRBV2 and TRBJ1-1; D perhaps matches TRBD1 (5 bases). Trimming shortened V by 5 bases and J by 1 base, and 20 bases separated the two germline ends. The CDR3 length is 17 residues. CDR1 SNHLY and CDR2 FYNNEI come from the germline V gene. This CDR3 reads CASSFMDTPWANTEAFF. The CDR3 DNA follows: TGTGCCAGCAGTTTTATGGACACTCCTTGGGCGAACACTGAAGCTTTCTTT.

The genes are TRBV7-9 and TRBJ2-4; tentatively, D is TRBD2 (6 bases). V dropped 7 bases and J dropped 5 bases, with 15 bases sitting between them. The germline V gene encodes CDR1 SEHNR and CDR2 FQNEAQ (reference sequence). The CDR3 is 14 amino acids. DNA for the CDR3: TGTGCCAGCACCAATCCCGTAGCGGAAAACATTCAGTACTTC. Translated: CASTNPVAENIQYF.

This chain connects TRBV28 to TRBJ1-6, with 8 bases that match TRBD1. J lost 0 bases, V lost 3 bases, and 13 bases had no gene match. Germline loops: CDR1 MDHEN, CDR2 SYDVKM. The CDR3 has 20 residues. The CDR3 protein is CASSFRLGQAPSSYNSPLHF. The CDR3 coding sequence is TGTGCCAGCAGTTTCCGACTGGGACAGGCCCCAAGCTCCTATAATTCACCCCTCCACTTT.

The chain uses TRBV27 and TRBJ2-5; D may be TRBD2 (5 bases). V was clipped by 0 bases and J by 0 bases, with 11 bases between them. This CDR3 is 16 amino acids long. Germline values: CDR1 MNHEY, CDR2 SMNVEV (reference sequence). This CDR3 reads CASSLSDGIHQETQYF. CDR3 nucleotides: TGTGCCAGCAGTTTATCTGACGGGATTCACCAAGAGACCCAGTACTTC.

This clonotype was counted a single time. This rearrangement joins TRBV9 to TRBJ2-2, with unresolved D. In germline, CDR1 is SGDLS, CDR2 YYNGEE. Trimming cost V 3 bases and J 0 bases, with 6 bases left between them. The CDR3 covers 14 residues. In DNA form, the CDR3 reads TGTGCCAGCAGCGCCCGTTCGAACACCGGGGAGCTGTTTTTT. This translates into CASSARSNTGELFF.

This clonotype appeared once. V and J are TRBV7-2 and TRBJ1-1, with TRBD1 identical over 7 bases. The CDR3 runs to 17 residues. Trimming at V came to 5 bases and at J to 2 bases, leaving 14 bases not matched to a gene. CDR1 is SGHTA, CDR2 FQGNSA, per germline. CDR3 amino acids: CASSRWPRTGLNTEAFF. The CDR3 region has the DNA TGTGCCAGCAGCAGATGGCCCCGGACAGGCCTAAACACTGAAGCTTTCTTT.

The V call is TRBV4-2, the J call TRBJ2-1; 10 nucleotides match TRBD2. Germline V gene data show CDR1 as LGHNA and CDR2 as YNFKEQ. V dropped 4 bases and J dropped 4; count of bases not matched to a gene: 7. The CDR3 spans 16 residues. CDR3 region: CASSRVAGGGYNEQFF. The DNA for the CDR3 is TGTGCCAGCAGCCGAGTAGCGGGAGGTGGGTACAATGAGCAGTTCTTC.

This clonotype showed up just a few times. The J gene is TRBJ2-1, the V gene TRBV3-1; TRBD2 aligns across 8 bases. Germline V gives CDR1 LGHDT, CDR2 YNNKEL (reference sequence). After removal of 4 bases from V and 7 bases from J, the junction contained 6 bases not matched to a gene. This CDR3 comprises 14 residues. The CDR3 loop reads CASSPHSGANEQFF. The CDR3 DNA reads as TGTGCCAGCAGCCCCCATAGCGGGGCGAATGAGCAGTTCTTC.

The J gene is TRBJ2-4, the V gene TRBV5-1, with 9 positions matching TRBD1. CDR3 length: 13 amino acids. Germline CDR1 and CDR2: SGHRS and YFSETQ. V gave up 9 bases and J gave up 13 bases; unmatched junction bases: 14. In DNA form, the CDR3 reads TGCGCCACCGCCACCGGGACAGGGATGAGGCAGTACTTC. It specifies CATATGTGMRQYF.

The chain links TRBV24-1 to TRBJ2-3; 8 nucleotides align to TRBD1. The J segment lost 5 bases and the V segment lost 9 bases, leaving 6 bases of the junction unmatched. Germline loops: CDR1 KGHDR, CDR2 SFDVKD. The CDR3 extends over 13 amino acids. The CDR3 DNA reads TGTGCCACCCGTCAGGGGGCTAAAGATACGCAGTATTTT. Its translation: CATRQGAKDTQYF.

This clonotype turned up a few times. The chain carries TRBV21-1 and TRBJ2-1; TRBD2 is the table's D call, not checked against the DNA. TRBV21-1 is a pseudogene. CDR3 length: 14 amino acids. CDR3 residues: CASSTIAGGEEQFF. CDR3 coding DNA: TGTGCCAGCAGCACAATAGCGGGCGGGGAGGAGCAGTTCTTC.

This clonotype showed up just a few times. V usage is TRBV6-4 and J usage is TRBJ1-2; 7 bases are a match to TRBD1. This CDR3 comprises 14 residues. The junction had 5 bases not matched to a gene; V was cut back by 1 base and J by 6 bases. Germline CDR1 is MRHNA and CDR2 is SNTAGT. CDR3 nucleotide sequence: TGTGCCAGCAGTGACTATCGTACAGGGGATGGCTACACCTTC. Protein: CASSDYRTGDGYTF.

Of note for this clonotype: This may come from a read error, since a much larger clone is one base off. The chain combines TRBV4-2 with TRBJ2-3; D is undetermined. Germline CDR1 and CDR2: LGHNA and YNFKEQ. The CDR3 sequence is 12 residues long. CDR3 residues: CASSQDRFTHYF. CDR3 coding DNA: TGTGCCAGCAGCCAAGATCGTTTTACGCACTATTTT.

The chain joins TRBV28 to TRBJ1-2; 8 bases are a match to TRBD1. The CDR3 is made up of 13 amino acids. V dropped 6 bases and J dropped 8; count of bases not matched to a gene: 8. Germline assignment: CDR1 MDHEN and CDR2 SYDVKM. CDR3 in DNA: TGTGCCAGCAGAACGACAGGGGCGGGCGGCTACACCTTC. Translated: CASRTTGAGGYTF.

The table lists this clonotype with a few counts. CDR3 sequence reads: CASTIFKGRALSYEQYF. CDR3 in DNA: TGTGCCAGCACCATTTTCAAGGGCAGGGCTCTCTCCTACGAGCAGTACTTC. The chain is built from TRBV5-6 and TRBJ2-7; tentative D call: TRBD1 (5 bases). The CDR3 runs 17 residues. Between the trimmed V and J ends, which lost 6 bases and 0 bases, there was a span of 22 bases. Germline lookup yields CDR1 SGHDT and CDR2 YYEEEE.

V usage is TRBV28 and J usage is TRBJ1-5, with D tentatively TRBD1 (5 bases). This CDR3 is built from 16 residues. Deletions cut 4 bases from V and 2 bases from J, with 15 bases between. Looked up from germline, CDR1 is MDHEN and CDR2 is SYDVKM. The DNA for the CDR3 is TGTGCCAGCAGTTCCCCCGTAGGGGAGGGCAATCAGCCCCAGCATTTT. Translation: CASSSPVGEGNQPQHF.

The chain combines TRBV7-4 with TRBJ1-4, with TRBD1 as a possible D gene (5 bases). The CDR3 is 15 amino acids. CDR1 and CDR2 (germline): SGHVT, SQSDAQ. The ends were cut back, 6 bases at V and 12 bases at J, with 23 bases in the middle. The DNA of the CDR3 is TGTGCCAGCAGTATTTTCCGGGGACGGCGGGAAGAACTGTTTTTT. As protein: CASSIFRGRREELFF.

About this clonotype: Possible read error: a much larger clone is one base away. The chain is built from TRBV9 and TRBJ1-1; TRBD1 aligns across 7 bases. CDR1 SGDLS and CDR2 YYNGEE come from the germline V gene. Trimming removed 3 bases from V and 1 base from J; junction bases left unmatched: 3. The CDR3 has 14 amino acids. The CDR3 DNA reads as TGTGCCAGCAGCGCCCGGACAGGGAACACTGAAGCTTTCTTT. Its translation is CASSARTGNTEAFF. The variable domain in full, completed from reference TRBV9 and TRBJ1-1, reads DSGVTQTPKHLITATGQRVTLRCSPRSGDLSVYWYQQSLDQGLQFLIQYYNGEERAKGNILERFSAQQFPDLHSELNLSSLELGDSALYFCASSARTGNTEAFFGQGTRLTVV.

V and J are TRBV6-5 and TRBJ1-2; TRBD1 is a possible D gene (6 bases). The CDR3 length is 15 residues. Deletions cut 3 bases from V and 7 bases from J, with 18 bases between. Germline CDR1 reads MNHEY; CDR2 reads SVGAGI. CDR3 coding DNA: TGTGCCAGCAGTTATTCGACAGGCCCTTCTTTTGGCTACACCTTC. Its translation: CASSYSTGPSFGYTF.

This clonotype was seen a handful of times. The chain has TRBV18 and TRBJ2-1, with D perhaps matching TRBD1 (5 bases). Germline CDR1 KGHSH, CDR2 LQKENI. CDR3 length equals 16 residues. The germline V and J ends were trimmed by 0 bases and 5 bases, with 14 bases remaining between them. The CDR3 spells CASSPPSSGRDNEQFF. CDR3 nucleotides: TGTGCCAGCTCACCACCGAGCTCCGGCAGGGACAATGAGCAGTTCTTC.

This chain uses TRBV20-1 with TRBJ1-6; 9 bases match TRBD1. Germline V gene data show CDR1 as DFQATT and CDR2 as SNEGSKA (reference sequence). The CDR3 is made up of 15 amino acids. The V gene end was trimmed by 4 bases and the J gene end by 3 bases; junction bases not matched to a gene: 4. The CDR3 sequence is CSATGTGIYNSPLHF. The CDR3 DNA sequence: TGCAGTGCTACCGGGACAGGGATCTATAATTCACCCCTCCACTTT.